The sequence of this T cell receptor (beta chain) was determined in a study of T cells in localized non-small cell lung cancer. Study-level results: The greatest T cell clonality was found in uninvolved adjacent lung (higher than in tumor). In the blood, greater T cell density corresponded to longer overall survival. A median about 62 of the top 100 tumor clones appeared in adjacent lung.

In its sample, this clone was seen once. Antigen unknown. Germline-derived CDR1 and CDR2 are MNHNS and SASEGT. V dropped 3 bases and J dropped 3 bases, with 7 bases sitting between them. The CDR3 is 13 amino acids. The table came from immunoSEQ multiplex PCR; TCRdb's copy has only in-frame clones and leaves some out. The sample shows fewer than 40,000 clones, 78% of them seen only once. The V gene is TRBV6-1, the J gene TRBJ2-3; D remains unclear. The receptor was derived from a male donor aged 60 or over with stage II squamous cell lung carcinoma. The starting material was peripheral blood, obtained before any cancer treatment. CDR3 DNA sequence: TGTGCCAGCAGTGAGGTGGGGACAGATACGCAGTATTTT. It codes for CASSEVGTDTQYF.